The 20 T cell receptor beta chains below all came from one sample that was sequenced in a study of graft-versus-host responses after intestinal transplantation. These receptors have no known antigen. Produced via immunoSEQ multiplex PCR; TCRdb's table is partial and in-frame only. Found here are more than 90,000 clones, approximately 92% of them singletons; the top ten hold approximately 0.22%. The specimen was unstimulated CD4+ T cells sorted from spleen or lymph node cells, collected before transplant. Receptors were obtained from a human donor who was the organ donor for an intestinal transplant.

V gene TRBV5-1 combines with J gene TRBJ2-5; 11 bases are shared with TRBD2. Germline V gene lookup returns CDR1 SGHRS and CDR2 YFSETQ. The V segment lost 0 bases and the J segment 5 bases; nucleotides outside the gene matches: 3. The CDR3 extends over 15 amino acids. CDR3 sequence (DNA): TGCGCCAGCAGCTTGGGACTAGCGGGAAGGGAGACCCAGTACTTC. Protein product: CASSLGLAGRETQYF.

This rearrangement joins TRBV27 to TRBJ2-3, with D uncertain. Germline-derived CDR1 and CDR2 are MNHEY and SMNVEV (reference sequence). The CDR3 sequence is 14 residues long. V was shortened by 2 bases and J by 0 bases, with 6 bases between the two germline ends. CDR3 DNA: TGTGCCAGCAGTTTAAGACCTAGCACAGATACGCAGTATTTT. It yields the protein CASSLRPSTDTQYF.

The chain combines TRBV6-6 with TRBJ1-2; D not resolved. Germline-derived CDR1 and CDR2 are MNHNY and SVGAGI (reference sequence). V lost 0 bases and J 4 bases, leaving 3 bases between the germline ends. The CDR3 extends over 12 amino acids. The CDR3 spells CASSYSGYGYTF. The CDR3 nucleotides read TGTGCCAGCAGTTACTCGGGCTATGGCTACACCTTC.

The table lists this clone with a count of one. This chain links TRBV5-1 with TRBJ2-5, with a tentative D call TRBD2 (6 bases). The germline V gene encodes CDR1 SGHRS and CDR2 YFSETQ. This CDR3 contains 15 residues. V lost 4 bases and J 0 bases, leaving 13 bases between the germline ends. The chain's CDR3 is CASSMGLLYQETQYF. In nucleotides, the CDR3 is TGCGCCAGCAGCATGGGACTTCTGTACCAAGAGACCCAGTACTTC.

V is TRBV6-5 and J is TRBJ2-7; TRBD1 might be the D (6 bases). The germline V and J ends were trimmed by 7 bases and 4 bases, with 14 bases remaining between them. CDR3 length: 13 residues. In germline, CDR1 is MNHEY, CDR2 SVGAGI. CDR3 coding DNA: TGTGCCAGCACGAGGGGGAGTGGGTACGAGCAGTACTTC. This gives the protein CASTRGSGYEQYF.

J is TRBJ1-1 and V is TRBV6-6; 8 nucleotides match TRBD1. J was trimmed by 6 bases and V by 6 bases; bases with no gene match: 9. In germline, CDR1 is MNHNY, CDR2 SVGAGI (reference sequence). This CDR3 has 14 amino acids. The CDR3 is CASSIDRGVAEAFF. CDR3 nucleotide sequence: TGTGCCAGCAGCATCGACAGGGGAGTCGCTGAAGCTTTCTTT.

This clone has just a few counts. The chain has TRBV4-3 and TRBJ1-1, with a tentative D call TRBD1 (6 bases). Trimming took off 4 bases at V and 0 bases at J, with 18 bases between the two ends. This CDR3 has 17 amino acids. Germline CDR1 is LGHNA and CDR2 is YSLEER. The CDR3 bases are TGCGCCAGCAGCCCCGAGCGTACACAGGGCGTGAACACTGAAGCTTTCTTT. It codes for CASSPERTQGVNTEAFF.

The chain links TRBV5-1 to TRBJ1-3, with D unclear. Trimming cost V 5 bases and J 0 bases, with 9 bases left between them. Germline-derived CDR1 and CDR2 are SGHRS and YFSETQ. The length of the CDR3 is 14 residues. CDR3: CASSIEGSGNTIYF. The CDR3 DNA is TGCGCCAGCAGTATCGAGGGCTCTGGAAACACCATATATTTT.

V and J are TRBV28 and TRBJ2-3, with D possibly TRBD1 on 6 matching bases. The germline gives CDR1 MDHEN, CDR2 SYDVKM. The V end lost 1 base, the J end lost 1 base, and 15 bases lay between the germline ends. The CDR3 is made up of 17 amino acids. The CDR3 DNA reads TGTGCCAGCAGTTTATCCCTAGGGGGAGTGGGCACAGATACGCAGTATTTT. Translating gives CASSLSLGGVGTDTQYF.

In this sample, this clone turned up once. The chain joins TRBV6-6 to TRBJ1-2, with TRBD1 identical over 9 bases. CDR1 is MNHNY and CDR2 is SVGAGI in the germline V gene (reference sequence). V lost 5 bases, J lost 6 bases, and 1 base stayed unmatched. The CDR3 covers 12 residues. CDR3: CASSRTGDGYTF. CDR3 DNA: TGTGCCAGCAGTAGGACAGGGGATGGCTACACCTTC.

V gene TRBV30 combines with J gene TRBJ2-3; 11 nucleotides match TRBD2. J gave up 4 bases and V 3 bases, and 3 bases lay outside the gene matches. The CDR3 loop spans 14 amino acids. Germline V gene lookup returns CDR1 GTSNPN and CDR2 SVGIG (reference sequence). In nucleotides, the CDR3 is TGTGCCTGGAGCCATAGCGGGAGGGCAGATACGCAGTATTTT. This encodes CAWSHSGRADTQYF.

The J gene is TRBJ2-3, the V gene TRBV25-1; D not resolved. Trimming took off 6 bases at V and 1 base at J, with 14 bases between the two ends. From germline, CDR1 is MGHDK and CDR2 SYGVNS. The CDR3 has 15 amino acids. CDR3 loop: CASSVGRVGTDTQYF. CDR3 DNA sequence: TGTGCCAGCAGCGTGGGAAGGGTCGGCACAGATACGCAGTATTTT.

The chain employs TRBV9 and TRBJ2-7; 9 bases align to TRBD2. The CDR3 spans 16 residues. CDR1 and CDR2 (germline): SGDLS, YYNGEE. After removal of 1 base from V and 1 base from J, the junction contained 6 bases not matched to a gene. CDR3 sequence (DNA): TGTGCCAGCAGCGTAAACAGCGGGGGGTGGTCCTACGAGCAGTACTTC. Translating it yields CASSVNSGGWSYEQYF.

In this sample, this clone turned up once. This chain connects TRBV7-3 to TRBJ2-6; D may be TRBD1 or TRBD2 (5 bases each). This CDR3 is 18 amino acids long. V was cut by 5 bases and J by 0 bases, with 17 bases left in between. The germline gives CDR1 SGHTA, CDR2 FQGTGA. CDR3 amino acids: CASSTAGVGTSGANVLTF. In DNA form, the CDR3 reads TGTGCCAGCAGCACCGCGGGCGTTGGGACCTCTGGGGCCAACGTCCTGACTTTC.

V is TRBV9 and J is TRBJ2-1; 14 bases match TRBD2. Per germline, CDR1 SGDLS and CDR2 YYNGEE. V was clipped by 0 bases and J by 0 bases; unmatched bases: 8. The CDR3 is 20 residues long. CDR3 sequence: CASSVDGTSGSWGSYNEQFF. The CDR3 DNA reads as TGTGCCAGCAGCGTAGACGGGACTAGCGGGAGCTGGGGCTCCTACAATGAGCAGTTCTTC.

Concerning this clone: A junction boundary mismatches the germline segment, possibly from a read error. This chain links TRBV6-1 with TRBJ2-3, with D possibly called TRBD1 or TRBD2 (6 bases each). Germline values: CDR1 MNHNS, CDR2 SASEGT. This CDR3 comprises 14 residues. The CDR3 region has the DNA TGTGCCAGCAGGGAAGGGGGGAGCACAGATACGCAGTATTTT. It is translated as CASREGGSTDTQYF.

As concerns this clone: Its ends do not fully match the called genes, so a read error is possible. The chain couples TRBV6-6 to TRBJ1-1; unclear D gene. The CDR3 runs to 13 residues. Germline V gene sequence: CDR1 MNHNY, CDR2 SVGAGI (reference sequence). This chain's CDR3 is CASSYGVKTEAFF. The CDR3 DNA reads TGTGCCAGCAGTTACGGGGTGAAAACTGAAGCTTTCTTT.

This sequence joins TRBV12-5 and TRBJ1-5; 9 bases are a match to TRBD1. This CDR3 has 15 residues. Germline-derived CDR1 and CDR2 are LGHNT and FRNRAP. Unmatched junction bases numbered 8, after V lost 5 bases and J lost 6 bases. CDR3: CASGPDTGGSQPQHF. The CDR3 region has the DNA TGTGCTAGTGGTCCAGACACAGGGGGCAGTCAGCCCCAGCATTTT.

V is TRBV11-2 and J is TRBJ1-5, with D uncertain. The CDR3 totals 15 residues. With 1 base removed from V and 3 bases from J, the gap between germline ends came to 10 bases. Germline CDR1 and CDR2: SGHAT and FQNNGV. The CDR3 bases are TGTGCCAGCAGCTTAGGGGGAGGTGTCAATCAGCCCCAGCATTTT. It specifies CASSLGGGVNQPQHF.

This clone appeared once. V gene TRBV5-1 combines with J gene TRBJ2-5; D unresolved. Germline V gene data show CDR1 as SGHRS and CDR2 as YFSETQ. The CDR3 runs to 12 residues. The V end was cut by 4 bases, the J end by 5 bases, with 9 bases between. The CDR3 DNA sequence: TGCGCCAGCAGCCCCTTTGGGGAGACCCAGTACTTC. It yields the protein CASSPFGETQYF.